Listed below are T cell receptor beta chains from one sample, sequenced in a study of radiation and T cells in renal cell carcinoma. Data came from immunoSEQ multiplex PCR; TCRdb stores just in-frame clones and leaves some out. Among tens of thousands of clones listed, roughly 85% were seen once. Sequences were derived from blood, sampled from a patient whose treatment included radiotherapy and nephrectomy. These receptors were obtained from a woman between 50 and 59 years old with renal cell carcinoma. Each CDR3 is given with its conserved first and last residue. The D gene is left open where the match is weak. Some rows have no size entry. The others give once, few or many, or a class for an expanded clone.

V gene: TRBV19; clone size: NA; J gene: TRBJ2-1; D gene: TRBD2; CDR3 length: 16; CDR3 DNA: TGTGCCAGTATATTCGTTAGGACTAGCAATAACAATGAGCAGTTCTTC; CDR3 protein: CASIFVRTSNNNEQFF
V gene: TRBV28; clone size: NA; J gene: TRBJ2-7; D gene: NA; CDR3 length: 12; CDR3 DNA: TGTGCCAGCCGGAAGGGGACCTACGAGCAGTACTTC; CDR3 protein: CASRKGTYEQYF
V gene: TRBV4-3; clone size: NA; J gene: TRBJ1-4; D gene: TRBD1; CDR3 length: 17; CDR3 DNA: TGCGCCAGCAGCCAAGATGGCAGGGGGCACGGTAATGAAAAACTGTTTTTT; CDR3 protein: CASSQDGRGHGNEKLFF
V gene: TRBV2; clone size: few; J gene: TRBJ1-5; D gene: NA; CDR3 length: 14; CDR3 DNA: TGTGCCAGCAACCCGGGACACACTAATCAGCCCCAGCATTTT; CDR3 protein: CASNPGHTNQPQHF
V gene: TRBV18; clone size: NA; J gene: TRBJ2-7; D gene: NA; CDR3 length: 13; CDR3 DNA: TGTGCCAGCTCACCCCTCACAGGACACGAGCAGTACTTC; CDR3 protein: CASSPLTGHEQYF
V gene: TRBV10-1; clone size: NA; J gene: TRBJ2-7; D gene: TRBD2; CDR3 length: 13; CDR3 DNA: TGCGCCAGCACTCAGACGATTAGCGGGCCGCAGTACTTC; CDR3 protein: CASTQTISGPQYF
V gene: TRBV19; clone size: NA; J gene: TRBJ1-1; D gene: NA; CDR3 length: 14; CDR3 DNA: TGTGCCAGTCACTTGGTGGGGATGAACACTGAAGCTTTCTTT; CDR3 protein: CASHLVGMNTEAFF
V gene: TRBV11-2; clone size: NA; J gene: TRBJ1-5; D gene: NA; CDR3 length: 16; CDR3 DNA: TGTGCCAGCAGCTTAGACACCCCGGAGGTCGGTCAGCCCCAGCATTTT; CDR3 protein: CASSLDTPEVGQPQHF
V gene: TRBV6-6; clone size: NA; J gene: TRBJ1-5; D gene: NA; CDR3 length: 15; CDR3 DNA: TGTGCCAGCGGCCAATTATTCAGGGTTGGACAGCCCCAGCATTTT; CDR3 protein: CASGQLFRVGQPQHF
V gene: TRBV28; clone size: once; J gene: TRBJ1-1; D gene: NA; CDR3 length: 17; CDR3 DNA: TGTGCCAGCCTCCTTCGTATCGGGGGGCGGCGTAGCACTGAAGCTTTCTTT; CDR3 protein: CASLLRIGGRRSTEAFF
V gene: TRBV7-2; clone size: NA; J gene: TRBJ2-7; D gene: TRBD1; CDR3 length: 16; CDR3 DNA: TGTGCCAGCAGCTATACGAGAGACAGGGGTTCCTACGAGCAGTACTTC; CDR3 protein: CASSYTRDRGSYEQYF
V gene: TRBV19; clone size: once; J gene: TRBJ2-2; D gene: NA; CDR3 length: 14; CDR3 DNA: TGTGCCAGTAGGCGACTAGGGGGCACCGGGGAGCTGTTTTTT; CDR3 protein: CASRRLGGTGELFF
V gene: TRBV7-9; clone size: NA; J gene: TRBJ2-1; D gene: NA; CDR3 length: 14; CDR3 DNA: TGTGCCAGCACCACCCTCCCCCCAGACAATGAGCAGTTCTTC; CDR3 protein: CASTTLPPDNEQFF
V gene: TRBV5-1; clone size: NA; J gene: TRBJ1-3; D gene: NA; CDR3 length: 17; CDR3 DNA: TGCGCCAGCAGCTTGCAACCGGGGGCTTTGGATGGAAACACCATATATTTT; CDR3 protein: CASSLQPGALDGNTIYF
V gene: TRBV13; clone size: NA; J gene: TRBJ2-5; D gene: NA; CDR3 length: 14; CDR3 DNA: TGTGCCAGCAGCTTAGGGAGAGGCCAAGAGACCCAGTACTTC; CDR3 protein: CASSLGRGQETQYF
V gene: TRBV11-2; clone size: NA; J gene: TRBJ2-7; D gene: TRBD1; CDR3 length: 15; CDR3 DNA: TGTGCCAGCAGCTTAGTCCAGGGGGCGCTTTACGAGCAGTACTTC; CDR3 protein: CASSLVQGALYEQYF
V gene: TRBV18; clone size: NA; J gene: TRBJ2-1; D gene: TRBD2; CDR3 length: 14; CDR3 DNA: TGTGCCAGCTACTCCGGGAGGGGGGGCAATGAGCAGTTCTTC; CDR3 protein: CASYSGRGGNEQFF
V gene: TRBV7-2; clone size: once; J gene: TRBJ1-3; D gene: NA; CDR3 length: 14; CDR3 DNA: TGTGCCAGCAGCTTGGAGAAGGCTGGAAACACCATATATTTT; CDR3 protein: CASSLEKAGNTIYF
V gene: TRBV7-2; clone size: NA; J gene: TRBJ1-1; D gene: NA; CDR3 length: 14; CDR3 DNA: TGTGCCAGCAGCTTACTTTTGGCGAACACTGAAGCTTTCTTT; CDR3 protein: CASSLLLANTEAFF
V gene: TRBV9; clone size: NA; J gene: TRBJ2-2; D gene: TRBD1; CDR3 length: 16; CDR3 DNA: TGTGCCAGCAGCCCCCCCCGGACAGGGTACACCGGGGAGCTGTTTTTT; CDR3 protein: CASSPPRTGYTGELFF